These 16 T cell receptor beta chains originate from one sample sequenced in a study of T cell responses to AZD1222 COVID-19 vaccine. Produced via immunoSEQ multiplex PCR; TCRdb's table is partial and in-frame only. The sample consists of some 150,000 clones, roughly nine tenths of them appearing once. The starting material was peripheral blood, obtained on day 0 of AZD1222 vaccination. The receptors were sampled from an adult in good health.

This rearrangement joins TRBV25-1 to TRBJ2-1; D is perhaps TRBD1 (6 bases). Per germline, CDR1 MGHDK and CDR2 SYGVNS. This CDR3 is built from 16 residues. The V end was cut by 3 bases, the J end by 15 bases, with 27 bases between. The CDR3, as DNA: TGTGCCAGCAGTGACACGGGGCCTATAAACAGGGCTCGGTGGTTCTTC. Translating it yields CASSDTGPINRARWFF. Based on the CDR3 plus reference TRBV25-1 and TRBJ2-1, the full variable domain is EADIYQTPRYLVIGTGKKITLECSQTMGHDKMYWYQQDPGMELHLIHYSYGVNSTEKGDLSSESTVSRIRTEHFPLTLESARPSHTSQYLCASSDTGPINRARWFFGPGTRLTVL.

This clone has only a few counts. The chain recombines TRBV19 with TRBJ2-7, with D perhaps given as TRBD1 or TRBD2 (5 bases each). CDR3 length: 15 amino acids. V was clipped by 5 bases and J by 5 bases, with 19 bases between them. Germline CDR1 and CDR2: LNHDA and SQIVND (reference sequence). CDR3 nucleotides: TGTGCCAGTAGTGGGGGTTGGCTAGGCACCCACGAGCAGTACTTC. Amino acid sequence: CASSGGWLGTHEQYF.

CDR3 loop: CASSLAGGAWANVLTF. The CDR3 DNA follows: TGTGCCAGCAGCTTAGCGGGGGGGGCCTGGGCCAACGTCCTGACTTTC. The chain combines TRBV7-2 with TRBJ2-6; TRBD2 is a possible D gene (7 bases). V was pared by 0 bases and J by 5 bases, with 11 bases between. Germline CDR1 SGHTA, CDR2 FQGNSA. This CDR3 comprises 16 residues. Full variable domain (missing parts from reference TRBV7-2 and TRBJ2-6): GAGVSQSPSNKVTEKGKDVELRCDPISGHTALYWYRQSLGQGLEFLIYFQGNSAPDKSGLPSDRFSAERTGGSVSTLTIQRTQQEDSAVYLCASSLAGGAWANVLTFGAGSRLTVL.

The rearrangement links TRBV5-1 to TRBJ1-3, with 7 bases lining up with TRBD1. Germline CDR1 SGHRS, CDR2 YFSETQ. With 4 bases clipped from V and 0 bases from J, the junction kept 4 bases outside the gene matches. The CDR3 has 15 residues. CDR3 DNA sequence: TGCGCCAGCAGCGGACAGGCCCCCTCTGGAAACACCATATATTTT. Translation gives CASSGQAPSGNTIYF.

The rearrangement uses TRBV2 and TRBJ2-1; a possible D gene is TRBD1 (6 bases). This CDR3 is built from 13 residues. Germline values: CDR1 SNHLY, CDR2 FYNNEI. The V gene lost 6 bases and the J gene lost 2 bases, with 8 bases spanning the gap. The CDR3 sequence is CASRGTPYNEQFF. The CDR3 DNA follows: TGTGCCAGCAGGGGGACACCCTACAATGAGCAGTTCTTC.

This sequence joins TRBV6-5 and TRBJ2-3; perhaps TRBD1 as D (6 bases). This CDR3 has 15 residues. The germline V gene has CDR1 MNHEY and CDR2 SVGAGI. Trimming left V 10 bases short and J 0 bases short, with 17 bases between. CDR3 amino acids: CATAVGGYSTDTQYF. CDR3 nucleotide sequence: TGTGCCACCGCCGTTGGGGGCTATAGCACAGATACGCAGTATTTT.

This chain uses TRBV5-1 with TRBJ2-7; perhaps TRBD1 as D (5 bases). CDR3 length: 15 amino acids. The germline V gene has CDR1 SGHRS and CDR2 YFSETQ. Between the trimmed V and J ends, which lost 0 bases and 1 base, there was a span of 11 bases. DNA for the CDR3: TGCGCCAGCAGCTTGGCCAGGGATGGTTCCTACGAGCAGTACTTC. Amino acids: CASSLARDGSYEQYF. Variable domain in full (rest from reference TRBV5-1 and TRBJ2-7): KAGVTQTPRYLIKTRGQQVTLSCSPISGHRSVSWYQQTPGQGLQFLFEYFSETQRNKGNFPGRFSGRQFSNSRSEMNVSTLELGDSALYLCASSLARDGSYEQYFGPGTRLTVT.

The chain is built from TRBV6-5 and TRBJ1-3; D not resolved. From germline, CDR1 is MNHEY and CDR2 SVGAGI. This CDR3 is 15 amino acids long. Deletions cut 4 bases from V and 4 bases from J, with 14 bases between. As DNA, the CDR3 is TGTGCCAGCAGTTCTCGGACCCCTCTCGGAAACACCATATATTTT. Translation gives CASSSRTPLGNTIYF.

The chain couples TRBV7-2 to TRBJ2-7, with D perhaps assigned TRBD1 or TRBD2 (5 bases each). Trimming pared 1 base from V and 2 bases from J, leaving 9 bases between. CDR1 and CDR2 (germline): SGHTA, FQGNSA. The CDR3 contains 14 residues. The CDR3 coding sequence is TGTGCCAGCAGCTTAGATTTGGGACCCTACGAGCAGTACTTC. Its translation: CASSLDLGPYEQYF. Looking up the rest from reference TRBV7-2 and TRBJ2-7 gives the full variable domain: GAGVSQSPSNKVTEKGKDVELRCDPISGHTALYWYRQSLGQGLEFLIYFQGNSAPDKSGLPSDRFSAERTGGSVSTLTIQRTQQEDSAVYLCASSLDLGPYEQYFGPGTRLTVT.

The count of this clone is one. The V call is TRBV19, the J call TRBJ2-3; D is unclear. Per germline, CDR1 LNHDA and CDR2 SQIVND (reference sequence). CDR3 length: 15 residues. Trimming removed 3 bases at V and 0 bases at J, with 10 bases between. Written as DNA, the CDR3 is TGTGCCAGTAGTATGAAGCGCCTAAGCACAGATACGCAGTATTTT. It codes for CASSMKRLSTDTQYF.

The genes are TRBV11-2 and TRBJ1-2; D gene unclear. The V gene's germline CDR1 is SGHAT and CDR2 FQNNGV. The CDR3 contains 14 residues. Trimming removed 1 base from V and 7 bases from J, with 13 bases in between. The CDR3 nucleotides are TGTGCCAGCAGCTTAGTAGGCCGACGGGGTGGCTACACCTTC. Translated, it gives CASSLVGRRGGYTF.

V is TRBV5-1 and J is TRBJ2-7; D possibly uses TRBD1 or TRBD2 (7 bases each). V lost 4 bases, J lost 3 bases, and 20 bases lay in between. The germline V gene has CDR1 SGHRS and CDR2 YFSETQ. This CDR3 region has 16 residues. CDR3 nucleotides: TGCGCCAGCAGCGTCGGGGGGACAGTTTACCTCTACGAGCAGTACTTC. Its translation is CASSVGGTVYLYEQYF.

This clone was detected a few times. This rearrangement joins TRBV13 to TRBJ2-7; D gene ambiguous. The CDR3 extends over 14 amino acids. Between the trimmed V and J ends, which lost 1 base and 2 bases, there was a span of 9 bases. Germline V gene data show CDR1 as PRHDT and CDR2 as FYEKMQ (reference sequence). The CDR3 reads CASSLAATTYEQYF. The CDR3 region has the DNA TGTGCCAGCAGCTTAGCAGCGACAACCTACGAGCAGTACTTC. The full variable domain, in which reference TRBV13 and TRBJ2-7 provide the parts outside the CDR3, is AAGVIQSPRHLIKEKRETATLKCYPIPRHDTVYWYQQGPGQDPQFLISFYEKMQSDKGSIPDRFSAQQFSDYHSELNMSSLELGDSALYFCASSLAATTYEQYFGPGTRLTVT.

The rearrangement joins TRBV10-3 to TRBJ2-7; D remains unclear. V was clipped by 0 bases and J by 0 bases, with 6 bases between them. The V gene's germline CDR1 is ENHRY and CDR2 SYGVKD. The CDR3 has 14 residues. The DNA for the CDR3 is TGTGCCATCAGTGAGTCGTCCGGCTCCTACGAGCAGTACTTC. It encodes CAISESSGSYEQYF.

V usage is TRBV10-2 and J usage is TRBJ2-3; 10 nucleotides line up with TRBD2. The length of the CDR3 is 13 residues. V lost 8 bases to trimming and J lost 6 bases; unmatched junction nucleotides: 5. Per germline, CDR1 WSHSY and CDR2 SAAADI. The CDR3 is CASSGTSVDTQYF. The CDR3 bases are TGCGCCAGCTCGGGGACTAGCGTCGATACGCAGTATTTT.

CDR3 bases: TGTGCCAGCAGCCTCGGACAGTTCACCGGGGAGCTGTTTTTT. Translation: CASSLGQFTGELFF. This sequence joins TRBV3-1 (or the pseudogene TRBV3-2) and TRBJ2-2; tentative D call: TRBD1 (6 bases). Germline V gene data show CDR1 as LGHDT and CDR2 as YNNKEL (reference sequence). Between the trimmed V and J ends, which lost 4 bases and 4 bases, there was a span of 10 bases. This CDR3 is 14 amino acids long.